A selection of T cell receptor beta chains follows, all from one sample in a study of identical twins. TCRdb recomputed calls from the 5' RACE reads with MiXCR, one row per CDR3 protein. The sample records about 660,000 distinct CDR3 sequences, over 8.5% being singletons. Another study also made use of these data, one on yellow fever vaccine responses in identical twins.

The specimen was PBMCs. These receptors came from a woman under 30 in good health. Each CDR3 is given with its conserved first and last residue. D genes are given only for firm matches. Expanded clones get a size class; other rows say once, few or many, or leave the size out.

-	-	TRBJ2-1	TRBV5-1	CASSLTLDGEQFF	TGCGCCAGCAGCTTAACCTTAGACGGTGAGCAGTTCTTC
few	TRBD2	TRBJ2-3	TRBV11-2	CASSSGLDPNTQYF	TGTGCCAGCAGCTCAGGACTAGATCCAAATACGCAGTATTTT
-	-	TRBJ2-7	TRBV18	CASSLQGGVYEQYF	TGTGCCAGCTCTCTGCAAGGAGGCGTCTACGAGCAGTACTTC
many	TRBD2	TRBJ2-7	TRBV7-2	CASRRTSGRNSYEQYF	TGTGCCAGCAGACGGACTAGCGGGAGGAACTCCTACGAGCAGTACTTC
few	-	TRBJ2-1	TRBV2	CASSEAARGRDEQFF	TGTGCCAGCAGTGAAGCGGCCAGGGGTCGGGATGAGCAGTTCTTC
-	-	TRBJ2-7	TRBV7-6	CASRGASSYEQYF	TGTGCCAGCCGCGGGGCGAGCTCCTACGAGCAGTACTTC
many	TRBD1	TRBJ1-1	TRBV12-3/TRBV12-4	CASSPRTGPNTEAFF	TGTGCCAGCAGTCCAAGGACAGGGCCCAACACTGAAGCTTTCTTT
few	-	TRBJ2-1	TRBV27	CASSSGGLPSDEQFF	TGTGCCAGCAGTTCTGGGGGACTCCCTTCAGATGAGCAGTTCTTC
many	TRBD2	TRBJ2-2	TRBV20-1	CSTKLAGANGGELFF	TGCAGTACGAAACTAGCGGGAGCTAACGGCGGGGAGCTGTTTTTT
-	TRBD2	TRBJ2-2	TRBV7-9	CASSFGTSLNTGELFF	TGTGCCAGCAGCTTCGGGACTAGCCTGAACACCGGGGAGCTGTTTTTT
-	TRBD1	TRBJ1-5	TRBV7-9	CASSLAHGDRGNQPQHF	TGTGCCAGCAGCTTAGCGCACGGGGACAGGGGAAATCAGCCCCAGCATTTT
many	-	TRBJ1-6	TRBV5-5	CASSLKAASPLHF	TGTGCCAGCAGCTTGAAGGCTGCTTCACCCCTCCACTTT
few	-	TRBJ2-4	TRBV7-2	CASSLDKGLAKNIQYF	TGTGCCAGCAGCTTAGATAAGGGATTAGCCAAAAACATTCAGTACTTC
-	-	TRBJ2-3	TRBV10-1	CASSESCRDTQYF	TGCGCCAGCAGTGAGTCGTGTCGAGATACGCAGTATTTT
-	TRBD2	TRBJ2-5	TRBV28	CASRFRTSGRKETQYF	TGTGCCAGCAGGTTCCGGACTAGCGGGAGGAAAGAGACCCAGTACTTC
few	TRBD1	TRBJ1-1	TRBV29-1	CSVTPGQSNTEAFF	TGCAGCGTCACACCGGGACAGTCGAACACTGAAGCTTTCTTT
-	-	TRBJ1-6	TRBV2	CASTAERNSPLHF	TGTGCCAGCACTGCAGAAAGAAATTCACCCCTCCACTTT
many	-	TRBJ2-1	TRBV5-1	CASSQGGEYNEQFF	TGCGCCAGCAGCCAGGGGGGGGAGTACAATGAGCAGTTCTTC
-	-	TRBJ2-4	TRBV7-2	CASRPSGQGLAKNIQYF	TGTGCCAGCAGGCCCTCAGGGCAGGGGCTAGCCAAAAACATTCAGTACTTC
-	TRBD1	TRBJ2-7	TRBV28	CASNTFRDRGYEQYF	TGTGCCAGCAATACTTTCCGGGACAGGGGGTACGAGCAGTACTTC
many	TRBD1	TRBJ1-2	TRBV25-1	CASSEPGTGGGGYTF	TGTGCCAGCAGTGAACCCGGGACAGGGGGAGGTGGCTACACCTTC
few	-	TRBJ2-2	TRBV20-1	CSARDVGGTGELFF	TGCAGTGCTAGAGATGTTGGCGGCACCGGGGAGCTGTTTTTT
many	-	TRBJ2-7	TRBV29-1	CSVLLNEQYF	TGCAGCGTTTTGTTAAACGAGCAGTACTTC
few	-	TRBJ2-1	TRBV3-1	CASSQAGGKHNEQFF	TGTGCCAGCAGCCAAGCCGGCGGGAAACACAATGAGCAGTTCTTC
-	-	TRBJ2-7	TRBV5-5	CASSLKTYEQYF	TGTGCCAGCAGCTTGAAAACCTACGAGCAGTACTTC
-	-	TRBJ2-1	TRBV21-1	CASSKGVVRNEQFF	TGTGCCAGCAGCAAAGGGGTAGTAAGGAATGAGCAGTTCTTC
-	TRBD2	TRBJ2-7	TRBV20-1	CSASGLVDEQYF	TGCAGTGCGTCGGGACTAGTGGACGAGCAGTACTTC
-	-	TRBJ1-1	TRBV5-1	CASSDSRDGMNTEAFF	TGCGCCAGCAGCGACTCCCGGGACGGAATGAACACTGAAGCTTTCTTT
-	-	TRBJ2-5	TRBV25-1	CASSEYVGEETQYF	TGTGCCAGCAGTGAATATGTGGGGGAAGAGACCCAGTACTTC
few	-	TRBJ2-1	TRBV7-6	CASSPSQGSYYNEQFF	TGTGCCAGCAGCCCAAGCCAGGGGAGTTACTACAATGAGCAGTTCTTC
once	-	TRBJ2-5	TRBV2	CASSEARGRKETQYF	TGTGCCAGCAGTGAAGCGCGAGGCAGAAAAGAGACCCAGTACTTC
few	TRBD1	TRBJ2-2	TRBV10-2	CASSDFGTENTGELFF	TGCGCCAGCAGTGACTTTGGGACAGAGAACACCGGGGAGCTGTTTTTT
many	TRBD2	TRBJ2-1	TRBV29-1	CSVAGLAGGTEQFF	TGCAGCGTTGCTGGACTAGCGGGAGGGACTGAGCAGTTCTTC
few	TRBD2	TRBJ2-5	TRBV15	CATSSEILLRGGETQYF	TGTGCCACCAGCAGCGAGATTCTCCTCCGCGGGGGGGAGACCCAGTACTTC
many	-	TRBJ2-5	TRBV3-1	CASSQQGGKETQYF	TGTGCCAGCAGCCAACAGGGGGGAAAGGAGACCCAGTACTTC